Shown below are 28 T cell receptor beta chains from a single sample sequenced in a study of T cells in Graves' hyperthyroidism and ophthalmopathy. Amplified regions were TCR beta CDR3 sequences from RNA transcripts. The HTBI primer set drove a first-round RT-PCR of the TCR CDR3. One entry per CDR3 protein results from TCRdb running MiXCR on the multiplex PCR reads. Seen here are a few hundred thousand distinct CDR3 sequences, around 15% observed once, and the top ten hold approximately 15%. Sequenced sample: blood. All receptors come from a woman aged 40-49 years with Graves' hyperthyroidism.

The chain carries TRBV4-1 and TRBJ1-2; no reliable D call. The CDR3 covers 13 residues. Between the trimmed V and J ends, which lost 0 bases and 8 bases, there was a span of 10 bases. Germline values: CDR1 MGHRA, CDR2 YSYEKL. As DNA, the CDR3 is TGCGCCAGCAGCCAAGAGGAGCCGTCGGGCTACACCTTC. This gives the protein CASSQEEPSGYTF.

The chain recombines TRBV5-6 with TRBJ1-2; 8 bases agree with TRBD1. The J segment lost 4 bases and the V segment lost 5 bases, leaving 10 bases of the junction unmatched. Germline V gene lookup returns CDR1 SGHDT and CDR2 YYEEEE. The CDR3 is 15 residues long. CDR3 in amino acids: CASRRTGPLIYGYTF. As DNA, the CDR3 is TGTGCCAGCAGAAGGACAGGGCCCTTAATCTATGGCTACACCTTC. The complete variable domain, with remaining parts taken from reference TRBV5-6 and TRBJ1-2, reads DAGVTQSPTHLIKTRGQQVTLRCSPKSGHDTVSWYQQALGQGPQFIFQYYEEEERQRGNFPDRFSGHQFPNYSSELNVNALLLGDSALYLCASRRTGPLIYGYTFGSGTRLTVV.

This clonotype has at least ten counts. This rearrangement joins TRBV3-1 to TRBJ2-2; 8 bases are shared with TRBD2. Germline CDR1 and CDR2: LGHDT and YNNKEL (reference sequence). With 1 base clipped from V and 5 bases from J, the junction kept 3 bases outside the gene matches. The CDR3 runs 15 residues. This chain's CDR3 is CASSQGGRTTGELFF. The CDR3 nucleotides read TGTGCCAGCAGCCAAGGCGGGAGGACTACCGGGGAGCTGTTTTTT.

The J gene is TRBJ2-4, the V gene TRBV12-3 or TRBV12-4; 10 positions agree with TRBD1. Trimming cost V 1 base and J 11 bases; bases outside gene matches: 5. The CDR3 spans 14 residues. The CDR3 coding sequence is TGTGCCAGCAGTTTAGGTCGGGGACAGGGGCTTCAGTACTTC. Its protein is CASSLGRGQGLQYF.

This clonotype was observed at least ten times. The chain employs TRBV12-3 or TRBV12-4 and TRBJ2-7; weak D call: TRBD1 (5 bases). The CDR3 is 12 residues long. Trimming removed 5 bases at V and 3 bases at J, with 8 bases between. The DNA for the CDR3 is TGTGCCAGCAGTACGGACAACTACGAGCAGTACTTC. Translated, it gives CASSTDNYEQYF.

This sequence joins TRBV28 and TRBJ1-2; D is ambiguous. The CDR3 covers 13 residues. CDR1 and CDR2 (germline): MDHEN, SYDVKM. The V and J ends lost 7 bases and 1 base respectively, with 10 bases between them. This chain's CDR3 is CASMYSNNYGYTF. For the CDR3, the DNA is TGTGCCAGCATGTACAGCAATAACTATGGCTACACCTTC.

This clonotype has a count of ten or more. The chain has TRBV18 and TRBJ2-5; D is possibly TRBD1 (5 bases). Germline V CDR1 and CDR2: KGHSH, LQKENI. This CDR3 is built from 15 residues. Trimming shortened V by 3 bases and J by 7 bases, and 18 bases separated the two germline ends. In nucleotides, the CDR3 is TGTGCCAGCTCACCGAAGACAGAGTCCCTATGGACCCAGTACTTC. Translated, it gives CASSPKTESLWTQYF.

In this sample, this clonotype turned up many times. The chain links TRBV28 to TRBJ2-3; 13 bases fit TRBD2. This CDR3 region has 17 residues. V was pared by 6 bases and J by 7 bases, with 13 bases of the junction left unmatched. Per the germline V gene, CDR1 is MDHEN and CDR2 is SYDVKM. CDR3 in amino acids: CASREGLAGRGWNTQYF. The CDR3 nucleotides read TGTGCCAGCAGGGAGGGACTAGCGGGACGAGGGTGGAATACGCAGTATTTT.

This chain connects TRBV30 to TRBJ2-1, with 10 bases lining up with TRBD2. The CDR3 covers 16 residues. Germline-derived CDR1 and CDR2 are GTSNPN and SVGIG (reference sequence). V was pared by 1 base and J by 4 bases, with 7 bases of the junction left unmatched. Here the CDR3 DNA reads TGTGCCTGGAGTGAGGGACTAGCGAGCGTTTACAATGAGCAGTTCTTC. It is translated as CAWSEGLASVYNEQFF.

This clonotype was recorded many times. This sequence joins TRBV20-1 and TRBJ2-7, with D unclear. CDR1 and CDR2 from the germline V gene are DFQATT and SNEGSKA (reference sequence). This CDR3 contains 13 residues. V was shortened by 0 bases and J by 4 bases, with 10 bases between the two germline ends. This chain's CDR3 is CSARDRVDYEQYF. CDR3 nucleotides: TGCAGTGCTAGAGATCGGGTCGATTACGAGCAGTACTTC.

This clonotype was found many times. CDR3 residues: CASSPLTGGANGYTF. The CDR3 nucleotides are TGTGCCAGCAGTCCTCTTACAGGGGGCGCGAATGGCTACACCTTC. This sequence joins TRBV6-1 and TRBJ1-2; TRBD1 aligns across 9 bases. This CDR3 spans 15 amino acids. Per the germline V gene, CDR1 is MNHNS and CDR2 is SASEGT. With V trimmed by 5 bases and J by 6 bases, 10 bases remained unmatched.

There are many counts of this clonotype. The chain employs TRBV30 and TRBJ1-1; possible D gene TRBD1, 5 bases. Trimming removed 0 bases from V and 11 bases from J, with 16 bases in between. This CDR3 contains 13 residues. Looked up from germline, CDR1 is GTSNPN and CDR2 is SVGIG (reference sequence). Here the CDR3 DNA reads TGTGCCTGGAGTGTCGTAAGGGGACTCCATGCTTTCTTT. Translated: CAWSVVRGLHAFF.

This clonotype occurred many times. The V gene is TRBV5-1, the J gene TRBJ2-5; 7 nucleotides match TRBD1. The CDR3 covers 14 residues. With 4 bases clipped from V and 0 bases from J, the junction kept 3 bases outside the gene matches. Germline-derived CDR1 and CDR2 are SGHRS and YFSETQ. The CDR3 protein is CASSPGQDQETQYF. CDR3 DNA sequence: TGCGCCAGCAGCCCAGGACAGGACCAAGAGACCCAGTACTTC.

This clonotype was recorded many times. This CDR3 reads CSAPRGAESPLHF. CDR3 sequence (DNA): TGCAGTGCCCCGCGGGGGGCGGAATCACCCCTCCACTTT. J is TRBJ1-6 and V is TRBV20-1; D is possibly TRBD1 (6 bases). Between the trimmed V and J ends, which lost 6 bases and 10 bases, there was a span of 16 bases. This CDR3 has 13 amino acids. Germline loops: CDR1 DFQATT, CDR2 SNEGSKA (reference sequence).

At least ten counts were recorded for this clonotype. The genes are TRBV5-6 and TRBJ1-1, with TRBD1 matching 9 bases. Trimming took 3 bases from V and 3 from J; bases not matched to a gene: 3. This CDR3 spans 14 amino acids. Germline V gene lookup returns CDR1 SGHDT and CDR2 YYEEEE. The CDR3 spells CASSWDRVYTEAFF. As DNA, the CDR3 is TGTGCCAGCAGCTGGGACAGGGTATACACTGAAGCTTTCTTT. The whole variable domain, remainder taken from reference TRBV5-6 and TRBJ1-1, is DAGVTQSPTHLIKTRGQQVTLRCSPKSGHDTVSWYQQALGQGPQFIFQYYEEEERQRGNFPDRFSGHQFPNYSSELNVNALLLGDSALYLCASSWDRVYTEAFFGQGTRLTVV.

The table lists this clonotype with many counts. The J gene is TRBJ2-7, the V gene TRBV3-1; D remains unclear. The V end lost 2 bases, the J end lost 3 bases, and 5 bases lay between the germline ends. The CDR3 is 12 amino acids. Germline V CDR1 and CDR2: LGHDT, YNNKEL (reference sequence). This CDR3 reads CASSQQDYEQYF. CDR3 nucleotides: TGTGCCAGCAGCCAACAGGACTACGAGCAGTACTTC.

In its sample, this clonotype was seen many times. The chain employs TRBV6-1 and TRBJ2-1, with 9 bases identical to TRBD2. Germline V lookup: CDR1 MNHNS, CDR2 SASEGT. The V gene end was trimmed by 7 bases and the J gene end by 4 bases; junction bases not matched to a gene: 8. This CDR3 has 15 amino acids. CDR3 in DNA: TGTGCCAGCACCAAGGGACTAGCCGGTTACAATGAGCAGTTCTTC. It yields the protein CASTKGLAGYNEQFF.

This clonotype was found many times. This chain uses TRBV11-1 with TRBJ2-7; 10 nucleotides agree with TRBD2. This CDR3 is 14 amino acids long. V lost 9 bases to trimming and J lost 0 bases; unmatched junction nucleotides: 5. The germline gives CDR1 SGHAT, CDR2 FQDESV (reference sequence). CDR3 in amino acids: CASTGTSDSYEQYF. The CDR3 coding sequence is TGTGCCAGTACCGGGACTAGCGACTCCTACGAGCAGTACTTC.

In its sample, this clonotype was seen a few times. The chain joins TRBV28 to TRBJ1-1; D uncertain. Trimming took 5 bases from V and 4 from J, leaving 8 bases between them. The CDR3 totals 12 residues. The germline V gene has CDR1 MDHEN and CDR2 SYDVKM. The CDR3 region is CASSLRVTEAFF. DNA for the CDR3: TGTGCCAGCAGTCTACGGGTCACTGAAGCTTTCTTT.

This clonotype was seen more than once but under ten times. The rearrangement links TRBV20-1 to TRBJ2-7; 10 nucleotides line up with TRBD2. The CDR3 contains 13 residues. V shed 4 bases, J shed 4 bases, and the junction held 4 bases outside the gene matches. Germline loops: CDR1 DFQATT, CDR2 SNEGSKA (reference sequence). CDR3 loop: CSANLAGVYEQYF. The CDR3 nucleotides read TGCAGTGCTAACCTAGCGGGAGTTTACGAGCAGTACTTC.

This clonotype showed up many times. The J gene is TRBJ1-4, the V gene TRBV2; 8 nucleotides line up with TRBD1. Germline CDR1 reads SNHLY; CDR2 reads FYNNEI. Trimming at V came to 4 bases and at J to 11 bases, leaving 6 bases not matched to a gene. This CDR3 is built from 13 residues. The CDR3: CASSGQGAGKLFF. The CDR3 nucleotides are TGTGCCAGCAGTGGGCAGGGGGCCGGGAAACTGTTTTTT.

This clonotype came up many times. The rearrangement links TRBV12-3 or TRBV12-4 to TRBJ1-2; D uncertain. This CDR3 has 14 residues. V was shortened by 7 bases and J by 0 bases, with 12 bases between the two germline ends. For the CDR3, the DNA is TGTGCCAGCACCCCAATAGGCCCTAACTATGGCTACACCTTC. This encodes CASTPIGPNYGYTF.

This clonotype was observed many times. This CDR3 is CASSSPLAGGPNEQFF. CDR3 DNA: TGTGCCAGCAGTTCCCCCCTAGCGGGAGGGCCCAATGAGCAGTTCTTC. This chain links TRBV27 with TRBJ2-1; TRBD2 matches at 12 bases. The CDR3 runs 16 residues. V was clipped by 4 bases and J by 6 bases; unmatched bases: 7. CDR1 and CDR2 from the germline V gene are MNHEY and SMNVEV (reference sequence).

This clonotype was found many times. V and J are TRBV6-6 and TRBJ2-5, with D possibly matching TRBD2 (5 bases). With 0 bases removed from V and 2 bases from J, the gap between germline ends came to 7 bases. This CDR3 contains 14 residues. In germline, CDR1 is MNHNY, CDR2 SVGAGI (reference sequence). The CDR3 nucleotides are TGTGCCAGCAGTTACTCGGGGAGTCAAGAGACCCAGTACTTC. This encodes CASSYSGSQETQYF.

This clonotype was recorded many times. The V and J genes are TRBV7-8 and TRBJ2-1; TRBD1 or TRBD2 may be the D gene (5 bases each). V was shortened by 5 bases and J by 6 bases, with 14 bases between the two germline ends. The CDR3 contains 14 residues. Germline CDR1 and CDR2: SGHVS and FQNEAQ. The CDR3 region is CASSTPGDGNEQFF. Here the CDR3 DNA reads TGTGCCAGCAGCACACCTGGGGACGGCAATGAGCAGTTCTTC.

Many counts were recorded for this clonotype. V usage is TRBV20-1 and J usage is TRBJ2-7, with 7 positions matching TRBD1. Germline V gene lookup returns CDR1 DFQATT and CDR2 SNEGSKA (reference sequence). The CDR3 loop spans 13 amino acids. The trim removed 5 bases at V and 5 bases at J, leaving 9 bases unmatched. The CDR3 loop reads CSAATGFADEQYF. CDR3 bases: TGCAGTGCTGCGACAGGGTTTGCGGACGAGCAGTACTTC.

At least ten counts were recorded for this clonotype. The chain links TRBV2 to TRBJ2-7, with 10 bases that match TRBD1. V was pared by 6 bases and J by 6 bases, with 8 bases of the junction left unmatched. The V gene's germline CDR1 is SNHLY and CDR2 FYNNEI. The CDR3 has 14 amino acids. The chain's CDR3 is CASSYDRGRPEQYF. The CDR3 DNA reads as TGTGCCAGCAGCTATGACAGGGGGCGTCCCGAGCAGTACTTC.

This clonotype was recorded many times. The CDR3 protein is CASSYGSSGEQYF. Here the CDR3 DNA reads TGTGCCAGCAGTTACGGCAGCTCGGGCGAGCAGTACTTC. V gene TRBV6-5 combines with J gene TRBJ2-7; no firm D call. V was cut by 2 bases and J by 6 bases, with 11 bases left in between. The CDR3 loop spans 13 amino acids. The germline gives CDR1 MNHEY, CDR2 SVGAGI.